The clone carrying this T cell receptor (beta chain) was seen more than once but under ten times. Its target is not known. This record comes from a study of early T cells in non-severe SARS-CoV-2 infection. Study-level background: Sequencing was performed on bulk RNA from unsorted whole blood, leaving chains unpaired.

Individually, cDNA molecules had unique molecular identifiers attached to them. A single record per CDR3 protein comes from TCRdb applying MiXCR to the 5' RACE reads. The sample lists more than 45,000 distinct CDR3 sequences, around 14% seen once, with about 10% in the top ten. V was clipped by 10 bases and J by 4 bases; unmatched bases: 5. Germline V lookup: CDR1 ENHRY, CDR2 SYGVKD. There are 13 residues in the CDR3. Study observations and caveats: VDJdb matches were skewed toward anti-spike CD8 T cell responses.

The material sequenced was whole blood. This chain links TRBV10-3 with TRBJ2-7, with 12 bases identical to TRBD1. The receptor comes from an adult who was a healthcare worker with PCR-confirmed SARS-CoV-2 infection or an uninfected control (not recorded which). The chain's CDR3 is CATGTGGRYEQYF. The CDR3 bases are TGTGCCACAGGGACAGGGGGCAGGTACGAGCAGTACTTC.